The entry below describes one T cell receptor (beta chain). It has no known antigen specificity. A much larger clone differs by one base, so this may be a read error. The CDR3 goes from the cysteine to the phenylalanine over 11 residues. CDR3 DNA only is kept here, 33 bases in frame from base 1. As encoded in the germline V gene, CDR1 is SNHLY while CDR2 is FYNNEI. The trim is 2 bases for V and 6 bases for J, with a gap of 1 base between the germline ends. The data derive from a study of metastatic and nonmetastatic thyroid tumors (dated by TCRdb to between 2020 and 2021). Some background on the complete study: Repertoires from peripheral blood and from tumor or nodule tissue samples of malignant and benign thyroid patients were compared.

Libraries came from PCR. TCRdb names Illumina HiSeq 4000 as the instrument used. The TCR beta-chain CDR3 region of each patient was profiled by high-throughput sequencing. The paper's processing steps were these. A classifier to discriminate distant-metastatic papillary thyroid cancer patients was built from CDR3 differences across clinicopathological groups. To measure repertoire diversity the researchers used the Shannon index, while the Morisita-Horn index served to gauge how similar the tumor and blood repertoires were. TCRdb reanalyzed the raw reads on its own, using fastp at Q25 for trimming and MiXCR for clone calling, and kept in-frame beta chains. V and J calls and clone size were set by TCRdb, not the authors. Counted in this sample were tens of thousands of clones; 16% of them appeared once. Of the sample, about 20% falls within the top ten clones. No patient had received any treatment before thyroid surgery. Using T-cell receptor beta sequencing, the researchers looked back retrospectively at clinical samples from patients, gathered between about 2012 and 2018.

Study-wide findings and limitations: In both blood and tumor samples, TCR beta diversity was reported to be significantly higher in malignant tumors than in benign nodules.

This clonotype was sampled from a female donor with papillary thyroid cancer or a benign thyroid nodule (not recorded which). Some clones in this sample may be carry-over from other donors' samples. The sequence joins TRBV2 to TRBJ1-4, with the D gene too uncertain to name. The sample consisted of blood. The sequenced DNA is TGTGCCAGCAGTGAACATGAAAAACTGTTTTTT. Translated, it reads CASSEHEKLFF. When the CDR3 is completed using the reference TRBV2 and TRBJ1-4 genes on either side, the full variable domain is EPEVTQTPSHQVTQMGQEVILRCVPISNHLYFYWYRQILGQKVEFLVSFYNNEISEKSEIFDDQFSVERPDGSNFTLKIRSTKLEDSAMYFCASSEHEKLFFGSGTQLSVL.